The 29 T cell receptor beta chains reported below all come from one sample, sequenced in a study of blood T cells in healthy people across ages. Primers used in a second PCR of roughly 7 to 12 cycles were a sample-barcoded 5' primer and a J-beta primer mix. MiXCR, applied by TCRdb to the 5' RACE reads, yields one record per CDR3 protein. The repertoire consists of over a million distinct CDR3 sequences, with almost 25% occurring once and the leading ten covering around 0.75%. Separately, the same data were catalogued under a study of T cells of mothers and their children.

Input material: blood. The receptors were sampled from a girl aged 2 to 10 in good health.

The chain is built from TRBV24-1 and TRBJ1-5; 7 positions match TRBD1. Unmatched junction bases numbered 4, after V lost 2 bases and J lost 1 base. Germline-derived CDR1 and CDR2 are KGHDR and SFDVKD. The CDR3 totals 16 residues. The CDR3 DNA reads TGTGCCACCAGTGATTCCCAGGGGGAAAGCAATCAGCCCCAGCATTTT. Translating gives CATSDSQGESNQPQHF.

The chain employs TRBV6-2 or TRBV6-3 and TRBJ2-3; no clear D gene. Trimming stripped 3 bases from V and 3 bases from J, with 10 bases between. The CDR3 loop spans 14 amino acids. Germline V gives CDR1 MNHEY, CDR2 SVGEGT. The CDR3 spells CASSYSLGTDTQYF. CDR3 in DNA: TGTGCCAGCAGTTATTCCCTTGGAACAGATACGCAGTATTTT.

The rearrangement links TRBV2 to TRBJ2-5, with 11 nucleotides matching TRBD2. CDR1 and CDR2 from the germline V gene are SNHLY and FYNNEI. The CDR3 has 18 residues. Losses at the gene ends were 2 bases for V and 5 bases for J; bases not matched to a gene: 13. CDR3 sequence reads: CASSEYGVAGGPGETQYF. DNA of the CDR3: TGTGCCAGCAGTGAATATGGGGTAGCGGGGGGGCCCGGGGAGACCCAGTACTTC.

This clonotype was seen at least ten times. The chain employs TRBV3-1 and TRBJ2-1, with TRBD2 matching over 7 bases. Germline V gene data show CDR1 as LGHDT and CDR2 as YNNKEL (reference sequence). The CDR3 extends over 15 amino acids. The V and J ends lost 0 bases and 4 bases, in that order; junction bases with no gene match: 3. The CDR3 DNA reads TGTGCCAGCAGCCAAGAAGGACTAGTGTACAATGAGCAGTTCTTC. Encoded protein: CASSQEGLVYNEQFF.

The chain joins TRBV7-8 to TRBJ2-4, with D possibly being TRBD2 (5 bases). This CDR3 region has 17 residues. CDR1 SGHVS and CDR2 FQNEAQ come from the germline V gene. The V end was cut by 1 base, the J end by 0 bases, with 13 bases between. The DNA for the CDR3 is TGTGCCAGCAGCTTAGTTGGGGAGTCGCTAGCCAAAAACATTCAGTACTTC. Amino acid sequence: CASSLVGESLAKNIQYF. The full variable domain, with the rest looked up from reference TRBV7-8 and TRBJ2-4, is GAGVSQSPRYKVAKRGQDVALRCDPISGHVSLFWYQQALGQGPEFLTYFQNEAQLDKSGLPSDRFFAERPEGSVSTLKIQRTQQEDSAVYLCASSLVGESLAKNIQYFGAGTRLSVL.

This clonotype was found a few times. CDR3 residues: CASSSTDRLNQPQHF. Here the CDR3 DNA reads TGTGCCAGCAGTTCAACAGACAGACTCAATCAGCCCCAGCATTTT. V is TRBV28 and J is TRBJ1-5; a possible D gene is TRBD1 (5 bases). Per germline, CDR1 MDHEN and CDR2 SYDVKM. The CDR3 contains 15 residues. Trimming stripped 4 bases from V and 3 bases from J, with 13 bases between.

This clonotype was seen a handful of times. The CDR3 loop reads CSASYDRTQPQHF. The CDR3 DNA is TGCAGTGCTAGCTACGACAGGACTCAGCCCCAGCATTTT. This chain uses TRBV20-1 with TRBJ1-5; a weak D match, TRBD1 (6 bases). In germline, CDR1 is DFQATT, CDR2 SNEGSKA (reference sequence). The CDR3 is made up of 13 amino acids. Deletions cut 3 bases from V and 6 bases from J, with 12 bases between.

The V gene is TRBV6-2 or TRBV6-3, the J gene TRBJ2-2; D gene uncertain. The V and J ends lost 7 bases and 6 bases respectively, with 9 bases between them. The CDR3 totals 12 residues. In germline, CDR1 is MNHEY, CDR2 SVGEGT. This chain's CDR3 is CASTALPGELFF. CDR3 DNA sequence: TGTGCCAGCACAGCTCTTCCCGGGGAGCTGTTTTTT.

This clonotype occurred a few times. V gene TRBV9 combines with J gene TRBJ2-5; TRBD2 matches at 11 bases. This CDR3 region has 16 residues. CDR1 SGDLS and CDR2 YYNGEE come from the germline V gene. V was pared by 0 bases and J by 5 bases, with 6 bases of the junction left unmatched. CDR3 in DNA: TGTGCCAGCAGCGTAGAAGGTAGCGGGGGGGCCGAGACCCAGTACTTC. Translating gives CASSVEGSGGAETQYF. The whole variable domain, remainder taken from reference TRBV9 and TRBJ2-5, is DSGVTQTPKHLITATGQRVTLRCSPRSGDLSVYWYQQSLDQGLQFLIQYYNGEERAKGNILERFSAQQFPDLHSELNLSSLELGDSALYFCASSVEGSGGAETQYFGPGTRLLVL.

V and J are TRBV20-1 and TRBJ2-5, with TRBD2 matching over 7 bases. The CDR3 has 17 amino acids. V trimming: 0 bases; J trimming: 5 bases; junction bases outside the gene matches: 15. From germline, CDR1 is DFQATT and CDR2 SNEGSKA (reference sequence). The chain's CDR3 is CSARDRLSGRDWETQYF. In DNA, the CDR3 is TGCAGTGCTAGAGATAGGTTATCGGGGAGGGACTGGGAGACCCAGTACTTC.

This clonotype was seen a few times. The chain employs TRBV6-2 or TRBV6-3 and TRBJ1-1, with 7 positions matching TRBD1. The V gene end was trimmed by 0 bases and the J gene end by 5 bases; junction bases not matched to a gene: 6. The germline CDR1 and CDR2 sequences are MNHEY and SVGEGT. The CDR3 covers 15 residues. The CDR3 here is CASSYSQGVMTEAFF. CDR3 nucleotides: TGTGCCAGCAGTTACTCCCAGGGGGTCATGACTGAAGCTTTCTTT.

Here the CDR3 DNA reads TGTGCCAGTGGGTCTTTGCGGGGTCTGTATGAAAAACTGTTTTTT. Amino acids: CASGSLRGLYEKLFF. This chain uses TRBV12-3 or TRBV12-4 with TRBJ1-4; D is unresolved. This CDR3 comprises 15 residues. Trimming stripped 9 bases from V and 6 bases from J, with 20 bases between.

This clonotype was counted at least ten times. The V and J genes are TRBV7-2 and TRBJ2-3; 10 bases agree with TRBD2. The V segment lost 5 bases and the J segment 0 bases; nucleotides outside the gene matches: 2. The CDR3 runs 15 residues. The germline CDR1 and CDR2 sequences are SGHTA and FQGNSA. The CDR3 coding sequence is TGTGCCAGCAGCGCGACTAGCGGGAGCACAGATACGCAGTATTTT. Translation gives CASSATSGSTDTQYF.

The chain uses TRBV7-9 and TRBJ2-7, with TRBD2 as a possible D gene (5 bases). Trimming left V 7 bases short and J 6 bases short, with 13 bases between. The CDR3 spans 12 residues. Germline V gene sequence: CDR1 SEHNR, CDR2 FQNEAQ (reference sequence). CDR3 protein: CASKWESPEQYF. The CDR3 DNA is TGTGCCAGCAAGTGGGAGTCTCCCGAGCAGTACTTC.

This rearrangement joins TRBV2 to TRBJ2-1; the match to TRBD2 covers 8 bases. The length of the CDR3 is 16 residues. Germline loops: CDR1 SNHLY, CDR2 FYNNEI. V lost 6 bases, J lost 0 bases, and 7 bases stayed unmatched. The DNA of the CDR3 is TGTGCCAGCAGGGTACTAGCGGCAAGCTCCTACAATGAGCAGTTCTTC. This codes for CASRVLAASSYNEQFF.

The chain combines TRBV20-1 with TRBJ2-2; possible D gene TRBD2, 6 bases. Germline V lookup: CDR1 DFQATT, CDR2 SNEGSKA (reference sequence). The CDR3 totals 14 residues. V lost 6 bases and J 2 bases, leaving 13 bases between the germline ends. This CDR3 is CSAGTEGNTGELFF. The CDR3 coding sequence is TGCAGTGCCGGGACGGAGGGTAACACCGGGGAGCTGTTTTTT.

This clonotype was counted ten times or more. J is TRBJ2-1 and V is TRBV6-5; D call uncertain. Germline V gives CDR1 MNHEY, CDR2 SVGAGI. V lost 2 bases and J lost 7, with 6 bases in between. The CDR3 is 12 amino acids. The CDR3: CASSYVGNEQFF. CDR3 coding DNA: TGTGCCAGCAGTTACGTGGGGAATGAGCAGTTCTTC.

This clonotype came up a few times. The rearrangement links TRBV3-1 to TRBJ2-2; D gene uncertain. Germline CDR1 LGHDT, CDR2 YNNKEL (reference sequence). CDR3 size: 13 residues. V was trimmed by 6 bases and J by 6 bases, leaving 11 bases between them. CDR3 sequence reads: CASRHEVAGELFF. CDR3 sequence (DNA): TGTGCCAGCAGGCATGAGGTGGCCGGGGAGCTGTTTTTT.

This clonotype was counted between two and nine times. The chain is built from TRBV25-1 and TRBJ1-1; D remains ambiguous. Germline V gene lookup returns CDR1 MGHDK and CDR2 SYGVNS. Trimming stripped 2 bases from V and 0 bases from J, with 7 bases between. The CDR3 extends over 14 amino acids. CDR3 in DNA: TGTGCCAGCAGTGAACTGGGGATGAACACTGAAGCTTTCTTT. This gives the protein CASSELGMNTEAFF.

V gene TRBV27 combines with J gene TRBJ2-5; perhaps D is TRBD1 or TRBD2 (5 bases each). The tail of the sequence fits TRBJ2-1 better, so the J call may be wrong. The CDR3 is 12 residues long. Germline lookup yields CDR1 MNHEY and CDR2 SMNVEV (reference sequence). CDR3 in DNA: TGTGCCAGCGGGGACCACGGCAATGAGCAGTTCTTC. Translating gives CASGDHGNEQFF.

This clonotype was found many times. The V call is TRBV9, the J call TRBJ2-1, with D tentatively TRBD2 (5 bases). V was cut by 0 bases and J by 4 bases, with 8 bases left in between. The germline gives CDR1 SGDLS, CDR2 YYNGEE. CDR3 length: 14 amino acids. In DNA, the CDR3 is TGTGCCAGCAGCGTAGGCGGGCTGTACAATGAGCAGTTCTTC. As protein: CASSVGGLYNEQFF.

The CDR3 nucleotides are TGTGCCAGCAGTGATCCGGGGGGCTATAGTGTAAATGAGCAGTTCTTC. It specifies CASSDPGGYSVNEQFF. The V call is TRBV6-2 or TRBV6-3, the J call TRBJ2-1, with TRBD2 as a possible D gene (7 bases). Germline lookup yields CDR1 MNHEY and CDR2 SVGEGT. V was pared by 5 bases and J by 7 bases, with 21 bases between. The CDR3 contains 16 residues.

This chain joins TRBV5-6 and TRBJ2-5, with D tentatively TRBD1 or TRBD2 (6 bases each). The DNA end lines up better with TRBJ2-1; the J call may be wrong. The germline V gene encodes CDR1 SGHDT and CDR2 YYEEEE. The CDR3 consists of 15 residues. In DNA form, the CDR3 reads TGTGCCGAAACCAAAGGAGGGGGAGTGGGGAATGAGCAGTTCTTC. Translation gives CAETKGGGVGNEQFF.

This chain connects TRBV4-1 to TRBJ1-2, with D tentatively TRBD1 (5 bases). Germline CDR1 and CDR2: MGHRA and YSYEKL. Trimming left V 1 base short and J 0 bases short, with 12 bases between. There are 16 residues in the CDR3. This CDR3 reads CASSQVVTAANYGYTF. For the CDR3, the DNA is TGCGCCAGCAGCCAAGTAGTGACAGCTGCTAACTATGGCTACACCTTC.

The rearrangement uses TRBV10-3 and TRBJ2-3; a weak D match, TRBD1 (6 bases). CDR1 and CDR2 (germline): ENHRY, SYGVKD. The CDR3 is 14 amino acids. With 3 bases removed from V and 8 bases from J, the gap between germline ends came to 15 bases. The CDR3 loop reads CAISEGLEGGTQYF. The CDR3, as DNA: TGTGCCATCAGTGAAGGACTGGAAGGGGGTACGCAGTATTTT.

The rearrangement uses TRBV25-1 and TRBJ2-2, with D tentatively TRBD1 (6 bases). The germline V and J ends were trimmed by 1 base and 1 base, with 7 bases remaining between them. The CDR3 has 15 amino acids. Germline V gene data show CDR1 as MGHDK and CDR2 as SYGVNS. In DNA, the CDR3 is TGTGCCAGCAGTGAATGGGGACAGAACACCGGGGAGCTGTTTTTT. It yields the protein CASSEWGQNTGELFF.

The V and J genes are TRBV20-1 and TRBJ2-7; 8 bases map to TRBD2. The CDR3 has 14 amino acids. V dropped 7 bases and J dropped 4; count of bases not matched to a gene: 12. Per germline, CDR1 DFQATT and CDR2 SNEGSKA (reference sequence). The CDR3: CSVTQPGGGYEQYF. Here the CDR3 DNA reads TGCAGTGTTACCCAACCGGGAGGGGGATACGAGCAGTACTTC.

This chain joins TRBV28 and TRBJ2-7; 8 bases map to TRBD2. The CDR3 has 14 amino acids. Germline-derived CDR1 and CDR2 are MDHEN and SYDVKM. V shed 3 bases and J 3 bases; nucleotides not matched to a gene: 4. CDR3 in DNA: TGTGCCAGCAGTTTTAGCGGGACCCTCTACGAGCAGTACTTC. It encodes CASSFSGTLYEQYF.

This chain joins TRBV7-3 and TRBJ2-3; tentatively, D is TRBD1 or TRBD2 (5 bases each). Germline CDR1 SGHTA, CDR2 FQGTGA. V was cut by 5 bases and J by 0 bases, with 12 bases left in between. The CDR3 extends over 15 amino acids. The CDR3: CASSPLGESTDTQYF. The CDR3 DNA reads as TGTGCCAGCAGCCCCCTGGGGGAGAGCACAGATACGCAGTATTTT. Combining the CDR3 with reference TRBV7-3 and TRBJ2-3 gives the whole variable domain GAGVSQTPSNKVTEKGKYVELRCDPISGHTALYWYRQSLGQGPEFLIYFQGTGAADDSGLPNDRFFAVRPEGSVSTLKIQRTERGDSAVYLCASSPLGESTDTQYFGPGTRLTVL.